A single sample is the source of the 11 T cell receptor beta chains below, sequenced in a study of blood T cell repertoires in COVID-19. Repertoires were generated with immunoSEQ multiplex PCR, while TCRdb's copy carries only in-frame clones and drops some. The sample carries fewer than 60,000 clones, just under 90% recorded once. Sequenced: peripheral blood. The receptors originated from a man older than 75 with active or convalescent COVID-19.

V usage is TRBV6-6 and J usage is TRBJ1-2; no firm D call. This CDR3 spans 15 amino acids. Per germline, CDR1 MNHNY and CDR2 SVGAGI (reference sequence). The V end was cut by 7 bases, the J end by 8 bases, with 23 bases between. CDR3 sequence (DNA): TGTGCCAGCATCCGAGGCTCGGGAGGCCCAAACGGCTACACCTTC. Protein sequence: CASIRGSGGPNGYTF.

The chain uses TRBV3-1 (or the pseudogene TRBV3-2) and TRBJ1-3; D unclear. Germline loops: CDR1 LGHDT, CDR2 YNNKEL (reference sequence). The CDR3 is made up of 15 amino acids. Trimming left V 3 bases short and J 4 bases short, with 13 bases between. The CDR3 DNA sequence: TGTGCCAGCAGCCAGGACTCACGGACCGGAAACACCATATATTTT. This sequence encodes CASSQDSRTGNTIYF.

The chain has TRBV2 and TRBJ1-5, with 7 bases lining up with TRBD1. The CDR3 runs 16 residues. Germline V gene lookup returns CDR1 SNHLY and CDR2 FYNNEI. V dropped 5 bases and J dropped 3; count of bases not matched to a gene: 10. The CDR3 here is CASSRQQGRNNQPQHF. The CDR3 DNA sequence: TGTGCCAGCAGTCGCCAACAGGGGAGAAACAATCAGCCCCAGCATTTT.

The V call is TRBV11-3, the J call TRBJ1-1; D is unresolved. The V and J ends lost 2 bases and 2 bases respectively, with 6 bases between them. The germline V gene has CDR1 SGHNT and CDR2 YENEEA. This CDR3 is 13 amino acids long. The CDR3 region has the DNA TGTGCCAGCAGCTTAAACATTAACACTGAAGCTTTCTTT. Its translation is CASSLNINTEAFF.

CDR3 sequence: CASSLIRAGGREQYF. In nucleotides, the CDR3 is TGTGCCAGCAGTTTAATCCGAGCGGGAGGACGGGAGCAGTACTTC. The V gene is TRBV28, the J gene TRBJ2-7, with 9 bases identical to TRBD2. V lost 2 bases, J lost 7 bases, and 9 bases stayed unmatched. The CDR3 consists of 15 residues. In germline, CDR1 is MDHEN, CDR2 SYDVKM.

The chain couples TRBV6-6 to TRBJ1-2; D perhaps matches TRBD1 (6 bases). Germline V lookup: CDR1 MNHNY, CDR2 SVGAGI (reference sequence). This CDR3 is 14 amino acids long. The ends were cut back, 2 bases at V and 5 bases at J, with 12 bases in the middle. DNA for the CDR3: TGTGCCAGCAGTTACGGCCAGGGGAAGTATGGCTACACCTTC. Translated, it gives CASSYGQGKYGYTF.

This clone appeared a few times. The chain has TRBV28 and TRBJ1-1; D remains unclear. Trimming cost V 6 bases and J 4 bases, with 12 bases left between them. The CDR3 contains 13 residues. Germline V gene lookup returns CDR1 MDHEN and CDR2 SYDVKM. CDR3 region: CASSRGFRTEAFF. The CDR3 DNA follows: TGTGCCAGCAGCCGAGGGTTCCGCACTGAAGCTTTCTTT.

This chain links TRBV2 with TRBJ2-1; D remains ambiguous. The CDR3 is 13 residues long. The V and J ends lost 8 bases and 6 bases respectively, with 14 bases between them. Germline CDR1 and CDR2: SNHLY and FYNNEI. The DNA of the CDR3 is TGTGCCAGCCATATACAGCCAGTCAATGAGCAGTTCTTC. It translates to CASHIQPVNEQFF.

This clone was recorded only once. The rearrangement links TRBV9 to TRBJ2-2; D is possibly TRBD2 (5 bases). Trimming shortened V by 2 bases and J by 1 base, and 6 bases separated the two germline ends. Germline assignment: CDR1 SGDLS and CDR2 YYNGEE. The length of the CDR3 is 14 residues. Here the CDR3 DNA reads TGTGCCAGCAGCGTCGGACTGAACACCGGGGAGCTGTTTTTT. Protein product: CASSVGLNTGELFF. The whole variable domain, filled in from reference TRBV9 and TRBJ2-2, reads DSGVTQTPKHLITATGQRVTLRCSPRSGDLSVYWYQQSLDQGLQFLIQYYNGEERAKGNILERFSAQQFPDLHSELNLSSLELGDSALYFCASSVGLNTGELFFGEGSRLTVL.

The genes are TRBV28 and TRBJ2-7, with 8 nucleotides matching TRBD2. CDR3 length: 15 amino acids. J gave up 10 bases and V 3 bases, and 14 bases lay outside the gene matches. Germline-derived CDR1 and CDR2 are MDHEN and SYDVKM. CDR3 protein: CASSFRLAPPSYQYF. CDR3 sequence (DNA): TGTGCCAGCAGTTTTCGACTAGCGCCCCCCTCGTATCAGTACTTC.

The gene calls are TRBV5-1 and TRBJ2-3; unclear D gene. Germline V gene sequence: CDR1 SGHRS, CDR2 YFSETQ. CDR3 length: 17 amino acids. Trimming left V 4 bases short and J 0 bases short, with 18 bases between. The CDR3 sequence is CASSLRFGVSSTDTQYF. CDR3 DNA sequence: TGCGCCAGCAGCCTCCGATTCGGAGTCTCTAGCACAGATACGCAGTATTTT.